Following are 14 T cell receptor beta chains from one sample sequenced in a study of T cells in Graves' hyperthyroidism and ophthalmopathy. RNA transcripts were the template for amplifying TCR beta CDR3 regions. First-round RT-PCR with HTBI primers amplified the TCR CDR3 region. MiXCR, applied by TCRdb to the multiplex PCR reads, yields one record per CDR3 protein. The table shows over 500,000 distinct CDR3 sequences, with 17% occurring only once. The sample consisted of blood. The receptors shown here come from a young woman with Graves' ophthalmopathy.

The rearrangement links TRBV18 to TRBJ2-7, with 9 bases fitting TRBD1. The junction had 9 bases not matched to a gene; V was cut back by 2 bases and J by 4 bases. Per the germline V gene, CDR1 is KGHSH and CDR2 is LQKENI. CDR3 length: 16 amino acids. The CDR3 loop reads CASSPGTGNYVYEQYF. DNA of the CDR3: TGTGCCAGCTCACCAGGGACAGGGAATTATGTTTACGAGCAGTACTTC.

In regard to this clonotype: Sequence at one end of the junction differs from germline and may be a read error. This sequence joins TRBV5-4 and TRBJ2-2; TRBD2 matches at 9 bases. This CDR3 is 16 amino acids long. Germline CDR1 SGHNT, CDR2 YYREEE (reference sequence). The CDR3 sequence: CASSPGLARGTGELLF. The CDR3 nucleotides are TGTGCCAGCAGCCCAGGACTAGCGAGGGGCACCGGGGAGCTGCTTTTT.

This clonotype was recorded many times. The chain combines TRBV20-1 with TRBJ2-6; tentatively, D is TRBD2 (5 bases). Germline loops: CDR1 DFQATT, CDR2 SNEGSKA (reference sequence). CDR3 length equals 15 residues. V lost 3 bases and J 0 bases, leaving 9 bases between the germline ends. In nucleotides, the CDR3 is TGCAGTGCTAGTAGCCGGGACTCTGGGGCCAACGTCCTGACTTTC. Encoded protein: CSASSRDSGANVLTF.

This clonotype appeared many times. This chain's CDR3 is CASSFQGGVNYNEQFF. CDR3 DNA: TGTGCCAGCAGTTTCCAAGGGGGCGTGAACTACAATGAGCAGTTCTTC. The V and J genes are TRBV12-3 or TRBV12-4 and TRBJ2-1; 7 nucleotides line up with TRBD1. V lost 3 bases, J lost 3 bases, and 8 bases stayed unmatched. This CDR3 is built from 16 residues.

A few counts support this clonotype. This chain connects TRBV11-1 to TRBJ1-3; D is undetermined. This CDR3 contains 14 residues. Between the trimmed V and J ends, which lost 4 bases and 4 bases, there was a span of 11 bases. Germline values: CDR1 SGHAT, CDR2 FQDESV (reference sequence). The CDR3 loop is CASSSDSGGNTIYF. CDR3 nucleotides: TGTGCCAGCAGCTCGGATTCGGGGGGAAACACCATATATTTT.

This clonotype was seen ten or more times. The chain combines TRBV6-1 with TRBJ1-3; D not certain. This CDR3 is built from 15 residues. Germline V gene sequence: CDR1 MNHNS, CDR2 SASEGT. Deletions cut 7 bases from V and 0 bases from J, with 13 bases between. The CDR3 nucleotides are TGTGCCAGCATTACCCGGGTCCCCTCTGGAAACACCATATATTTT. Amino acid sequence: CASITRVPSGNTIYF.

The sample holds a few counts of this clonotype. CDR3 amino acids: CASSRGGADEKLFF. The CDR3 nucleotides read TGTGCCAGCAGCCGGGGGGGGGCGGATGAAAAACTGTTTTTT. This chain uses TRBV13 with TRBJ1-4; D perhaps matches TRBD1 (6 bases). The CDR3 length is 14 residues. Looked up from germline, CDR1 is PRHDT and CDR2 is FYEKMQ (reference sequence). V lost 5 bases and J 6 bases, leaving 13 bases between the germline ends.

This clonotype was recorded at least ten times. The CDR3 region is CASSLEAGVQSPLHF. CDR3 in DNA: TGCGCCAGCAGCTTGGAGGCAGGGGTGCAGTCACCCCTCCACTTT. V and J are TRBV5-1 and TRBJ1-6, with D tentatively TRBD1 (6 bases). This CDR3 contains 15 residues. The V gene's germline CDR1 is SGHRS and CDR2 YFSETQ. Trimming removed 0 bases from V and 10 bases from J, with 14 bases in between.

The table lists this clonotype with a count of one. The CDR3 loop is CASSAGLAELHNEQFF. CDR3 DNA sequence: TGTGCCAGCAGCGCAGGACTAGCGGAACTACACAATGAGCAGTTCTTC. The genes are TRBV5-4 and TRBJ2-1; 10 bases line up with TRBD2. The CDR3 loop spans 16 amino acids. V gave up 4 bases and J gave up 5 bases; unmatched junction bases: 9. The V gene's germline CDR1 is SGHNT and CDR2 YYREEE (reference sequence).

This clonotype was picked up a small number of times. The CDR3 reads CASSLPAGGRYNEQFF. In DNA form, the CDR3 reads TGTGCCAGCAGCCTACCAGCGGGGGGTCGCTACAATGAGCAGTTCTTC. This rearrangement joins TRBV7-2 to TRBJ2-1, with 9 bases lining up with TRBD2. The J segment lost 3 bases and the V segment lost 5 bases, leaving 8 bases of the junction unmatched. Germline loops: CDR1 SGHTA, CDR2 FQGNSA. The length of the CDR3 is 16 residues.

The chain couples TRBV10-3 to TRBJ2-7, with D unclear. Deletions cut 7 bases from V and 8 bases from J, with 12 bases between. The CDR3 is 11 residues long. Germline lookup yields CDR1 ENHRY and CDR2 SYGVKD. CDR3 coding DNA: TGTGCCATCACCCCGACCTCCAAGCAGTACTTC. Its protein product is CAITPTSKQYF.

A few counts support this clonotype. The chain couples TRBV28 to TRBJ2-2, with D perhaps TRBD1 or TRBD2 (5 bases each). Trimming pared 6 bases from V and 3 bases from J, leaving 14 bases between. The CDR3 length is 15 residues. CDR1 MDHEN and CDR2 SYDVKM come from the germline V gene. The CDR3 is CASREPGAYTGELFF. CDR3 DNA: TGTGCCAGCAGAGAGCCCGGGGCCTACACCGGGGAGCTGTTTTTT.

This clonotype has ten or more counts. The CDR3 loop is CASESRRWGVVESPLHF. CDR3 nucleotide sequence: TGTGCCAGCGAAAGCCGACGCTGGGGGGTAGTGGAATCACCCCTCCACTTT. This chain joins TRBV28 and TRBJ1-6; a weak D match, TRBD1 (5 bases). CDR1 is MDHEN, CDR2 SYDVKM, per germline. The CDR3 contains 17 residues. V was cut by 8 bases and J by 10 bases, with 27 bases left in between.

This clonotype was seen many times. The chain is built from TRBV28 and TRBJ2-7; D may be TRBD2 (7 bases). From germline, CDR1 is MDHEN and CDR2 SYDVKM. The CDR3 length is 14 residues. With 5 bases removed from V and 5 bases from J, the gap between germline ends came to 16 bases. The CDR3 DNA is TGTGCCAGCAGTAAGGGGGGGGGTCGGCACGAGCAGTACTTC. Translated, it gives CASSKGGGRHEQYF. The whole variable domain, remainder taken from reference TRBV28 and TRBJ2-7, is DVKVTQSSRYLVKRTGEKVFLECVQDMDHENMFWYRQDPGLGLRLIYFSYDVKMKEKGDIPEGYSVSREKKERFSLILESASTNQTSMYLCASSKGGGRHEQYFGPGTRLTVT.